The 28 T cell receptor beta chains below were found in one sample sequenced in a study of T cell responses to AZD1222 COVID-19 vaccine (dated by TCRdb to the early 2020s). Sample time point, as interpreted from the label and publication: baseline before first vaccination. The library was made by the immunoSEQ multiplex PCR assay. Sourced from immuneACCESS, this table was stored by TCRdb with only in-frame sequences that have V and J called. A share of the clones is absent; for the studies checked, an unresolved V gene accounts for under half, and the remainder has no known explanation. For this sample the table gives 85,000 to 110,000 clones, of which about nine tenths were detected only once. Less than 55% of the sample belongs to the ten largest clones. This specimen consisted of peripheral blood, obtained on day 0 of AZD1222 vaccination. These receptor sequences come from an adult in good health.

The J gene is TRBJ1-2, the V gene TRBV6-2 or TRBV6-3; the D gene is possibly TRBD1 (5 bases). Looked up from germline, CDR1 is MNHEY and CDR2 is SVGEGT. V lost 6 bases and J 5 bases, leaving 19 bases between the germline ends. This CDR3 contains 15 residues. CDR3: CASSPTGRASYGYTF. The CDR3 coding sequence is TGTGCCAGCAGCCCTACCGGCAGGGCCTCTTATGGCTACACCTTC.

V is TRBV6-5 and J is TRBJ1-5; no reliable D call. From germline, CDR1 is MNHEY and CDR2 SVGAGI. The CDR3 covers 13 residues. Trimming left V 5 bases short and J 4 bases short, with 9 bases between. CDR3 sequence: CASSPQRNQPQHF. The CDR3 DNA follows: TGTGCCAGCAGTCCCCAGAGGAATCAGCCCCAGCATTTT.

The rearrangement joins TRBV5-1 to TRBJ2-7, with 11 bases lining up with TRBD2. The CDR3 has 16 amino acids. Germline V lookup: CDR1 SGHRS, CDR2 YFSETQ. With V trimmed by 3 bases and J by 5 bases, 10 bases remained unmatched. The CDR3 DNA follows: TGCGCCAGCAGCTCCGGACTTTTAGCGGGAGGGGACGAGCAGTACTTC. Translated: CASSSGLLAGGDEQYF. Filled out from reference TRBV5-1 and TRBJ2-7, the complete variable domain reads KAGVTQTPRYLIKTRGQQVTLSCSPISGHRSVSWYQQTPGQGLQFLFEYFSETQRNKGNFPGRFSGRQFSNSRSEMNVSTLELGDSALYLCASSSGLLAGGDEQYFGPGTRLTVT.

Only one count was recorded for this clone. The V gene is TRBV18, the J gene TRBJ2-1; no reliable D call. The CDR3 runs to 13 residues. Germline V CDR1 and CDR2: KGHSH, LQKENI. V was cut by 5 bases and J by 7 bases, with 12 bases left in between. This CDR3 reads CASSTSYTNEQFF. CDR3 nucleotide sequence: TGTGCCAGCTCAACCAGCTACACTAATGAGCAGTTCTTC. Looking up the rest from reference TRBV18 and TRBJ2-1 gives the full variable domain: NAGVMQNPRHLVRRRGQEARLRCSPMKGHSHVYWYRQLPEEGLKFMVYLQKENIIDESGMPKERFSAEFPKEGPSILRIQQVVRGDSAAYFCASSTSYTNEQFFGPGTRLTVL.

V gene TRBV19 combines with J gene TRBJ1-2, with D possibly being TRBD1 (5 bases). V gave up 7 bases and J gave up 7 bases, with 28 bases separating them. This CDR3 has 17 amino acids. Germline V CDR1 and CDR2: LNHDA, SQIVND (reference sequence). The CDR3, as DNA: TGTGCCAGTATCCCTATCGGGGATAGGCAGGGTTCTGGTGGCTACACCTTC. Translated: CASIPIGDRQGSGGYTF.

The CDR3 sequence: CASSPFSLTYSSYNEQFF. The DNA for the CDR3 is TGTGCCAGCAGTCCCTTCTCCCTGACTTACAGCTCCTACAATGAGCAGTTCTTC. The chain combines TRBV6-8 with TRBJ2-1; D is uncertain. This CDR3 has 18 residues. Germline V gene sequence: CDR1 MNHGY, CDR2 SAAAGT. With 5 bases removed from V and 0 bases from J, the gap between germline ends came to 20 bases.

The rearrangement uses TRBV27 and TRBJ2-5, with 9 bases identical to TRBD2. There are 15 residues in the CDR3. J gave up 3 bases and V 6 bases, and 8 bases lay outside the gene matches. Germline values: CDR1 MNHEY, CDR2 SMNVEV (reference sequence). The CDR3: CASRPMTSGKETQYF. The CDR3 nucleotides read TGTGCCAGCAGGCCTATGACTAGCGGCAAAGAGACCCAGTACTTC.

The chain is built from TRBV11-2 and TRBJ2-3; D remains ambiguous. CDR3 length: 13 residues. V was shortened by 1 base and J by 9 bases, with 11 bases between the two germline ends. Germline V gene lookup returns CDR1 SGHAT and CDR2 FQNNGV. CDR3 sequence: CASSLAPLQTQYF. Written as DNA, the CDR3 is TGTGCCAGCAGCTTAGCCCCTTTACAGACGCAGTATTTT.

The chain combines TRBV28 with TRBJ2-1; 7 nucleotides line up with TRBD2. The CDR3 spans 14 residues. The germline gives CDR1 MDHEN, CDR2 SYDVKM. Unmatched junction bases numbered 5, after V lost 5 bases and J lost 4 bases. CDR3: CASSLSGSYNEQFF. CDR3 DNA: TGTGCCAGCAGTCTTAGCGGGTCTTACAATGAGCAGTTCTTC.

The CDR3 bases are TGTGCCAGTAGTAGTACAGGGGTAGGCACCGGGGAGCTGTTTTTT. It encodes CASSSTGVGTGELFF. The genes are TRBV19 and TRBJ2-2, with 7 nucleotides matching TRBD1. This CDR3 has 15 amino acids. From germline, CDR1 is LNHDA and CDR2 SQIVND (reference sequence). Trimming cost V 4 bases and J 4 bases; bases outside gene matches: 6.

The CDR3 DNA sequence: TGTGCCAGAAGCTTGGTCAGGCGGGATCAGCCCCAGCATTTT. Protein: CARSLVRRDQPQHF. This chain uses TRBV5-3 with TRBJ1-5; no firm D call. TRBV5-3 carries the ORF label, with uncertain function. The CDR3 has 14 amino acids. Trimming stripped 0 bases from V and 5 bases from J, with 9 bases between.

The chain has TRBV5-6 and TRBJ1-1, with D maybe TRBD1 (6 bases). This CDR3 is 17 amino acids long. The V gene's germline CDR1 is SGHDT and CDR2 YYEEEE. V was clipped by 0 bases and J by 4 bases, with 19 bases between them. The CDR3 region is CASSLEGWDMGFTEAFF. The CDR3 nucleotides read TGTGCCAGCAGCTTGGAAGGGTGGGACATGGGTTTCACTGAAGCTTTCTTT.

V is TRBV19 and J is TRBJ1-1; D may be TRBD1 (6 bases). This CDR3 has 13 residues. Germline V gene lookup returns CDR1 LNHDA and CDR2 SQIVND (reference sequence). Trimming shortened V by 5 bases and J by 1 base, and 8 bases separated the two germline ends. In DNA, the CDR3 is TGTGCCAGTAGTCGGACAGAGAACACTGAAGCTTTCTTT. Its translation: CASSRTENTEAFF.

CDR3 nucleotides: TGTGCCAGCAGCCCCGGACAGCAATACGAGCAGTACTTC. It yields the protein CASSPGQQYEQYF. The V and J genes are TRBV6-5 and TRBJ2-7; a possible D gene is TRBD1 (6 bases). V lost 6 bases to trimming and J lost 4 bases, with 13 bases between them. Germline V gives CDR1 MNHEY, CDR2 SVGAGI. The CDR3 sequence is 13 residues long.

This sequence joins TRBV3-1 (or the pseudogene TRBV3-2) and TRBJ1-2, with 11 positions matching TRBD1. V lost 4 bases to trimming and J lost 7 bases; unmatched junction nucleotides: 8. There are 15 residues in the CDR3. Germline values: CDR1 LGHDT, CDR2 YNNKEL (reference sequence). The CDR3 region is CASSPPGQGGSGYTF. The CDR3 coding sequence is TGTGCCAGCAGCCCGCCGGGACAGGGGGGCTCTGGCTACACCTTC.

The chain has TRBV6-5 and TRBJ2-5; D may be TRBD2 (6 bases). This CDR3 spans 15 amino acids. Germline CDR1 and CDR2: MNHEY and SVGAGI. Between the trimmed V and J ends, which lost 7 bases and 2 bases, there was a span of 17 bases. CDR3 sequence: CASTRRASAQETQYF. The CDR3 bases are TGTGCCAGCACCCGAAGGGCTAGCGCTCAAGAGACCCAGTACTTC.

The chain joins TRBV27 to TRBJ1-2, with a tentative D call TRBD1 (5 bases). CDR3 length: 15 amino acids. Per germline, CDR1 MNHEY and CDR2 SMNVEV (reference sequence). V shed 11 bases and J shed 6 bases, with 25 bases lying between them. DNA for the CDR3: TGTGCCCCCCCGGCGGCAGCTGGGACTTCTGATGGCTACACCTTC. This sequence encodes CAPPAAAGTSDGYTF.

The chain has TRBV24-1 and TRBJ1-5; 8 positions match TRBD1. CDR3 size: 12 residues. Germline CDR1 and CDR2: KGHDR and SFDVKD. The trim removed 9 bases at V and 6 bases at J, leaving 3 bases unmatched. CDR3 protein: CATGTGTQPQHF. DNA for the CDR3: TGTGCCACCGGGACAGGAACTCAGCCCCAGCATTTT.

CDR3 sequence (DNA): TGTGCCAGCAGCTCTGCGAACACCGGGGAGCTGTTTTTT. Translated, it gives CASSSANTGELFF. The J gene is TRBJ2-2, the V gene TRBV11-2; D is ambiguous. V dropped 4 bases and J dropped 0 bases, with 3 bases sitting between them. Germline values: CDR1 SGHAT, CDR2 FQNNGV. CDR3 size: 13 residues.

The chain joins TRBV18 to TRBJ1-1; D unclear. Germline CDR1 and CDR2: KGHSH and LQKENI. The CDR3 consists of 13 residues. Trimming removed 7 bases at V and 0 bases at J, with 9 bases between. Written as DNA, the CDR3 is TGTGCCAGCTTCACGGCCATGAACACTGAAGCTTTCTTT. This encodes CASFTAMNTEAFF.

This clone appeared once. This rearrangement joins TRBV7-9 to TRBJ2-3; D might be TRBD2 (5 bases). This CDR3 is 14 amino acids long. Germline values: CDR1 SEHNR, CDR2 FQNEAQ (reference sequence). Trimming removed 3 bases at V and 3 bases at J, with 10 bases between. The CDR3 sequence: CASSFGLATDTQYF. CDR3 nucleotides: TGTGCCAGCAGCTTCGGGCTAGCTACAGATACGCAGTATTTT.

V and J are TRBV2 and TRBJ1-4; D gene ambiguous. This CDR3 spans 13 amino acids. Deletions cut 2 bases from V and 8 bases from J, with 9 bases between. CDR1 is SNHLY and CDR2 is FYNNEI in the germline V gene. CDR3 nucleotide sequence: TGTGCCAGCAGTGAAATCCCGGGGGAAAAACTGTTTTTT. Amino acid sequence: CASSEIPGEKLFF. The complete variable domain, with remaining parts taken from reference TRBV2 and TRBJ1-4, reads EPEVTQTPSHQVTQMGQEVILRCVPISNHLYFYWYRQILGQKVEFLVSFYNNEISEKSEIFDDQFSVERPDGSNFTLKIRSTKLEDSAMYFCASSEIPGEKLFFGSGTQLSVL.

This chain joins TRBV5-1 and TRBJ2-1; TRBD1 aligns across 10 bases. Losses at the gene ends were 2 bases for V and 0 bases for J; bases not matched to a gene: 11. Germline V lookup: CDR1 SGHRS, CDR2 YFSETQ. The CDR3 extends over 19 amino acids. The CDR3: CASSLGDRGLLSSYNEQFF. The CDR3 DNA sequence: TGCGCCAGCAGCTTAGGGGACAGGGGTCTCCTGAGCTCCTACAATGAGCAGTTCTTC.

In this sample, this clone turned up once. The genes are TRBV7-2 and TRBJ2-7, with TRBD2 matching 11 bases. The CDR3 extends over 16 amino acids. Germline V CDR1 and CDR2: SGHTA, FQGNSA. V shed 0 bases, J shed 3 bases, and the junction held 4 bases outside the gene matches. The CDR3, as DNA: TGTGCCAGCAGCTTAGCAACTAGCGGGAGTAGCTACGAGCAGTACTTC. Its protein product is CASSLATSGSSYEQYF.

V usage is TRBV18 and J usage is TRBJ1-5, with 7 bases that match TRBD1. The V and J ends lost 2 bases and 0 bases, in that order; junction bases with no gene match: 4. CDR3 length: 16 amino acids. Germline CDR1 and CDR2: KGHSH and LQKENI. The CDR3 nucleotides are TGTGCCAGCTCACCAGGGACAGAGAATAGCAATCAGCCCCAGCATTTT. It yields the protein CASSPGTENSNQPQHF. The full variable domain, its missing parts supplied by reference TRBV18 and TRBJ1-5, is NAGVMQNPRHLVRRRGQEARLRCSPMKGHSHVYWYRQLPEEGLKFMVYLQKENIIDESGMPKERFSAEFPKEGPSILRIQQVVRGDSAAYFCASSPGTENSNQPQHFGDGTRLSIL.

This chain connects TRBV10-1 to TRBJ2-2; 12 positions agree with TRBD2. J gave up 3 bases and V 6 bases, and 8 bases lay outside the gene matches. The CDR3 runs 17 residues. CDR1 is WNHNN, CDR2 SYGVQD, per germline (reference sequence). CDR3 loop: CASSSLAGGEYTGELFF. In DNA, the CDR3 is TGCGCCAGCAGCTCCCTAGCGGGAGGGGAGTACACCGGGGAGCTGTTTTTT.

The chain uses TRBV29-1 and TRBJ2-3; 10 bases agree with TRBD2. This CDR3 has 15 amino acids. J gave up 2 bases and V 4 bases, and 6 bases lay outside the gene matches. CDR1 and CDR2 (germline): SQVTM, ANQGSEA. CDR3 in amino acids: CSVGWTSGFTDTQYF. The CDR3 nucleotides read TGCAGCGTTGGCTGGACTAGCGGTTTCACAGATACGCAGTATTTT.

This chain joins TRBV9 and TRBJ2-1; D possibly corresponds to TRBD2 (5 bases). In germline, CDR1 is SGDLS, CDR2 YYNGEE. This CDR3 spans 16 amino acids. Trimming stripped 3 bases from V and 2 bases from J, with 15 bases between. CDR3 nucleotide sequence: TGTGCCAGCAGCGGGCAGAGGGTGGGCGCCTACAATGAGCAGTTCTTC. It specifies CASSGQRVGAYNEQFF.